Below, one T cell receptor (beta chain) is given with its context. The CDR3 is 14 residues long. V dropped 7 bases and J dropped 3 bases, with 16 bases sitting between them. CDR1 and CDR2 from the germline V gene are LNHDA and SQIVND (reference sequence). The PCR employed 60 Vbeta primers together with 13 Jbeta primers. The repertoire was sequenced with immunoSEQ multiplex PCR; TCRdb's copy has only in-frame clones and lacks some. The repertoire includes roughly 120,000 clones, 81% of them detected once, and less than 2.5% sits in the top ten. This sample is part of a study of cytomegalovirus exposure and HLA in healthy donors.

V and J are TRBV19 and TRBJ2-7; perhaps TRBD1 as D (5 bases). This sequence originates from a woman in her thirties in good health and CMV-seronegative. Sequencing input: PBMCs. DNA for the CDR3: TGTGCCAGTACACCCGACAGTCGAGGCTACGAGCAGTACTTC. This gives the protein CASTPDSRGYEQYF.